This T cell receptor beta chain was profiled in a study of T cell responses to AZD1222 COVID-19 vaccine. Study at large: Analysis merged second doses at about 4 or about 12 weeks. Broader study findings: Among spike-specific TCRs, nearly half reportedly target unmutated variant regions. Repertoires were collected only later (after the peak T cell response had occurred).

In its sample, this clone was seen a few times. Its antigen is unknown. Generated by immunoSEQ multiplex PCR, the TCRdb table keeps only in-frame clones and is missing some. The sample lists tens of thousands of clones, around 87% occurring once. With V trimmed by 0 bases and J by 6 bases, 0 bases remained unmatched. CDR3 length equals 15 residues. Germline V gene data show CDR1 as MRHNA and CDR2 as SNTAGT. This receptor was identified in an adult in good health. The chain joins TRBV6-4 to TRBJ2-1, with 12 bases lining up with TRBD2. The sequencing here drew on peripheral blood, taken on day 0 of AZD1222 vaccination. The CDR3 DNA is TGTGCCAGCAGTGACTCACTAGCGGGGGGCAATGAGCAGTTCTTC. It yields the protein CASSDSLAGGNEQFF.